This record covers a single T cell receptor beta chain. The entry originates in a study of blood T cell repertoires in COVID-19. Germline V gene sequence: CDR1 SGHDT, CDR2 YYEEEE. Deletions cut 1 base from V and 0 bases from J, with 11 bases between. The CDR3 covers 16 residues. Generated by immunoSEQ multiplex PCR, the TCRdb table keeps only in-frame clones and is missing some. The sample lists 350,000 to 400,000 clones; approximately 93% were seen once. The sequence was collected from a middle-aged woman who had been exposed to COVID-19. The V gene is TRBV5-6, the J gene TRBJ2-1; tentatively, D is TRBD2 (6 bases). Source material: PBMCs or T cells enriched from blood (not recorded which). The CDR3 region has the DNA TGTGCCAGCAGCTTGTGGGGGAGGAGCTCCTACAATGAGCAGTTCTTC. This encodes CASSLWGRSSYNEQFF. The full variable domain, rest sourced from reference TRBV5-6 and TRBJ2-1, is DAGVTQSPTHLIKTRGQQVTLRCSPKSGHDTVSWYQQALGQGPQFIFQYYEEEERQRGNFPDRFSGHQFPNYSSELNVNALLLGDSALYLCASSLWGRSSYNEQFFGPGTRLTVL.